The clone carrying this T cell receptor (beta chain) was counted only a few times. Antigen unknown. The CDR3 has 13 amino acids. CDR1 MNHEY and CDR2 SMNVEV come from the germline V gene (reference sequence). V was cut by 6 bases and J by 9 bases, with 15 bases left in between. The PCR contained 60 Vbeta and 13 Jbeta primers. Repertoires were generated with immunoSEQ multiplex PCR, while TCRdb's copy carries only in-frame clones and drops some. Found here are 65,000 to 85,000 clones, under 80% of them singletons; the top ten hold 4.9%. The entry originates in a study of cytomegalovirus exposure and HLA in healthy donors. Study observations and caveats: With further analysis later on, most CMV-associated TCR beta chains appeared HLA-restricted.

This TCR came from a man between 60 and 75 years old in good health and CMV-seropositive. The specimen was PBMCs. V is TRBV27 and J is TRBJ1-5; D unclear. CDR3 sequence reads: CASRELSTRPQHF. The DNA for the CDR3 is TGTGCCAGCAGAGAATTAAGTACAAGGCCCCAGCATTTT.